These 31 T cell receptor beta chains came from one sample sequenced in a study of CD8+CD57+ T cells in acquired aplastic anemia. Patients who underwent sequencing had shown CD8+CD57+ cell expansion by flow cytometry. Researchers used genomic DNA as the template to profile TCR beta VDJ and CDR3. TCRdb re-derived calls from the reads in MiXCR, one entry per CDR3 protein. Of around 150,000 distinct CDR3 sequences listed, 45% to 55% were seen once; the top ten hold roughly 2.8%. The sequenced sample consisted of sorted CD4+, CD8+, or CD8+CD57+ T cells (not recorded which) from PBMCs. These receptors originate from a human donor with aplastic anemia.

The chain links TRBV25-1 to TRBJ2-7; the D gene is possibly TRBD2 (6 bases). Germline values: CDR1 MGHDK, CDR2 SYGVNS. The CDR3 contains 10 residues. In DNA form, the CDR3 reads TGTGTTAGCGGATCCTACGAGCAGTACTTC. As protein: CVSGSYEQYF.

The gene calls are TRBV24-1 and TRBJ1-1; weak D call: TRBD1 (6 bases). Germline values: CDR1 KGHDR, CDR2 SFDVKD. The V gene lost 9 bases and the J gene lost 7 bases, with 11 bases spanning the gap. CDR3 length: 11 residues. CDR3 sequence (DNA): TGTGCCACCTCTACAGGGAATGAAGCTTTCTTT. Amino acid sequence: CATSTGNEAFF.

The chain employs TRBV11-1 and TRBJ1-2; D may be TRBD1 (5 bases). Germline lookup yields CDR1 SGHAT and CDR2 FQDESV (reference sequence). The CDR3 loop spans 16 amino acids. V lost 1 base and J lost 0, with 12 bases in between. Here the CDR3 DNA reads TGTGCCAGCAGCTTAGGAACAGGCGAAGCTAACTATGGCTACACCTTC. Amino acid sequence: CASSLGTGEANYGYTF.

The chain combines TRBV19 with TRBJ1-6; D not resolved. The CDR3 contains 14 residues. The V and J ends lost 3 bases and 10 bases respectively, with 13 bases between them. Per the germline V gene, CDR1 is LNHDA and CDR2 is SQIVND (reference sequence). The CDR3 loop reads CASSIGEWRSPLHF. The CDR3 DNA follows: TGTGCCAGTAGTATTGGGGAATGGAGGTCACCCCTCCACTTT.

This clonotype was seen many times. This sequence joins TRBV6-5 and TRBJ2-7; D is possibly TRBD2 (5 bases). Germline V gene data show CDR1 as MNHEY and CDR2 as SVGAGI. The CDR3 spans 13 residues. V shed 2 bases and J shed 7 bases, with 12 bases lying between them. The CDR3 DNA follows: TGTGCCAGCAGTTACATTGGGAGCACGGAGCAGTACTTC. This encodes CASSYIGSTEQYF.

As concerns this clonotype: A clone one base away is much larger, so this may be a read error. The chain has TRBV4-1 and TRBJ2-7, with TRBD1 identical over 7 bases. The germline gives CDR1 MGHRA, CDR2 YSYEKL. The CDR3 length is 15 residues. CDR3 DNA sequence: TGCGCCAGCAGCCAAGAGGCAGGGGGATTTTACGGGCAGTACTTC. It is translated as CASSQEAGGFYGQYF.

This clonotype was detected many times. The rearrangement uses TRBV6-1 and TRBJ2-1; D possibly matches TRBD1 or TRBD2 (5 bases each). Germline values: CDR1 MNHNS, CDR2 SASEGT. V lost 8 bases, J lost 5 bases, and 16 bases lay in between. The CDR3 is made up of 14 amino acids. CDR3 bases: TGTGCCAGCGGCTCGTGGGTGGGGGACAATGAGCAGTTCTTC. Amino acids: CASGSWVGDNEQFF.

V and J are TRBV30 and TRBJ2-1; D uncertain. Germline V gene sequence: CDR1 GTSNPN, CDR2 SVGIG (reference sequence). V lost 3 bases and J lost 9, with 24 bases in between. The CDR3 consists of 16 residues. CDR3 DNA: TGTGCCTGGAGCGTGTCTCCCCCTGGAAATTCGGGTGAGCAGTTCTTC. This encodes CAWSVSPPGNSGEQFF.

The sample holds many counts of this clonotype. The chain combines TRBV2 with TRBJ2-3, with 10 bases identical to TRBD1. J was trimmed by 4 bases and V by 6 bases; bases with no gene match: 4. The germline CDR1 and CDR2 sequences are SNHLY and FYNNEI. The CDR3 is 14 amino acids. As DNA, the CDR3 is TGTGCCAGCAGGGGACAGGGGACCCCAGATACGCAGTATTTT. The encoded protein is CASRGQGTPDTQYF.

This sequence joins TRBV24-1 and TRBJ1-3; D remains unclear. This CDR3 has 17 amino acids. Trimming removed 5 bases from V and 0 bases from J, with 16 bases in between. Germline CDR1 reads KGHDR; CDR2 reads SFDVKD. The CDR3 loop is CATSGPGRLCSGNTIYF. The CDR3 bases are TGTGCCACCAGTGGCCCTGGGAGGCTGTGCTCTGGAAACACCATATATTTT.

This clonotype showed up many times. The chain links TRBV12-3 or TRBV12-4 to TRBJ2-2; D not certain. This CDR3 has 14 residues. Trimming took 3 bases from V and 7 from J, leaving 12 bases between them. This chain's CDR3 is CASSLFPQNGELFF. CDR3 sequence (DNA): TGTGCCAGCAGTTTGTTCCCCCAAAACGGGGAGCTGTTTTTT.

The genes are TRBV19 and TRBJ1-1, with D maybe TRBD1 (6 bases). CDR3 length: 16 amino acids. CDR1 is LNHDA and CDR2 is SQIVND in the germline V gene (reference sequence). Trimming removed 3 bases at V and 3 bases at J, with 17 bases between. The CDR3 DNA follows: TGTGCCAGTAGTATTACAGGGACCCTTTTGGACACTGAAGCTTTCTTT. Amino acids: CASSITGTLLDTEAFF.

This clonotype was detected many times. The chain couples TRBV7-6 to TRBJ1-5; D is possibly TRBD1 (5 bases). This CDR3 has 15 amino acids. V was clipped by 0 bases and J by 3 bases, with 9 bases between them. Germline loops: CDR1 SGHVS, CDR2 FNYEAQ. CDR3 sequence: CASSLAPGTNQPQHF. CDR3 in DNA: TGTGCCAGCAGCTTAGCGCCAGGGACCAATCAGCCCCAGCATTTT. Supplemented by reference TRBV7-6 and TRBJ1-5, the full variable domain reads GAGVSQSPRYKVTKRGQDVALRCDPISGHVSLYWYRQALGQGPEFLTYFNYEAQQDKSGLPNDRFSAERPEGSISTLTIQRTEQRDSAMYRCASSLAPGTNQPQHFGDGTRLSIL.

Note on this clonotype: At one end the junction does not follow the germline gene, possibly because of a read error. V and J are TRBV29-1 and TRBJ2-1, with a weak D call TRBD1 (5 bases). Germline CDR1 is SQVTM and CDR2 is ANQGSEA. The length of the CDR3 is 11 residues. This chain's CDR3 is CSVGQYNEQLF. The CDR3 DNA follows: TGCAGCGTTGGACAGTACAATGAGCAGTTATTC.

Ten or more counts support this clonotype. The CDR3: CASAPGEASYEQYF. The DNA for the CDR3 is TGCGCCAGCGCCCCAGGGGAAGCCTCCTACGAGCAGTACTTC. The V gene is TRBV5-1, the J gene TRBJ2-7; D is perhaps TRBD1 (6 bases). This CDR3 is 14 amino acids long. Per germline, CDR1 SGHRS and CDR2 YFSETQ. With 7 bases removed from V and 0 bases from J, the gap between germline ends came to 14 bases.

This clonotype was recorded many times. V and J are TRBV5-1 and TRBJ2-1; D not certain. Germline V lookup: CDR1 SGHRS, CDR2 YFSETQ. The CDR3 contains 14 residues. Trimming took off 2 bases at V and 4 bases at J, with 10 bases between the two ends. CDR3 sequence reads: CASSFRAEYNEQFF. The CDR3 coding sequence is TGCGCCAGCAGCTTTCGGGCGGAGTACAATGAGCAGTTCTTC. Filled out from reference TRBV5-1 and TRBJ2-1, the complete variable domain reads KAGVTQTPRYLIKTRGQQVTLSCSPISGHRSVSWYQQTPGQGLQFLFEYFSETQRNKGNFPGRFSGRQFSNSRSEMNVSTLELGDSALYLCASSFRAEYNEQFFGPGTRLTVL.

This clonotype was seen at least ten times. This chain uses TRBV7-6 with TRBJ2-1; tentatively, D is TRBD1 or TRBD2 (5 bases each). CDR1 SGHVS and CDR2 FNYEAQ come from the germline V gene. The CDR3 has 14 residues. V was clipped by 4 bases and J by 11 bases, with 18 bases between them. CDR3 in DNA: TGTGCCAGCAGCTATGGGGGTGGGCTAGCCCAGCAGTTCTTC. Residues: CASSYGGGLAQQFF.

The chain carries TRBV15 and TRBJ2-2; TRBD1 agrees at 9 bases. V lost 0 bases and J lost 5; bases outside the gene matches: 4. There are 16 residues in the CDR3. The germline V gene has CDR1 LNHNV and CDR2 YYDKDF (reference sequence). CDR3 DNA sequence: TGTGCCACCAGCAGAGATTTGACAGGGGGTACCGGGGAGCTGTTTTTT. Translating it yields CATSRDLTGGTGELFF.

This sequence joins TRBV9 and TRBJ2-5; TRBD2 is a possible D gene (5 bases). The germline V gene encodes CDR1 SGDLS and CDR2 YYNGEE. Deletions cut 2 bases from V and 2 bases from J, with 13 bases between. The CDR3 totals 15 residues. The chain's CDR3 is CASSVQRGGQETQYF. The CDR3 DNA sequence: TGTGCCAGCAGCGTGCAACGGGGTGGTCAAGAGACCCAGTACTTC.

Remarks on this clonotype: A read error is possible here, since a much larger clone lies one base away. The V gene is TRBV5-6, the J gene TRBJ2-2; possible D gene TRBD2, 5 bases. From germline, CDR1 is SGHDT and CDR2 YYEEEE. CDR3 size: 15 residues. The CDR3 DNA is TGTACCAGCAGCTTGGGAGTAGGGCCAGGCGGGGAGCTGTTTTTT. As protein: CTSSLGVGPGGELFF.

This clonotype was seen many times. This chain uses TRBV4-3 with TRBJ2-1; D perhaps matches TRBD2 (5 bases). Germline V gives CDR1 LGHNA, CDR2 YSLEER. Trimming cost V 0 bases and J 3 bases, with 9 bases left between them. The CDR3 spans 15 residues. This CDR3 reads CASSQEAGLYNEQFF. The CDR3 region has the DNA TGCGCCAGCAGCCAAGAGGCGGGCCTCTACAATGAGCAGTTCTTC.

This clonotype came up many times. The rearrangement joins TRBV19 to TRBJ2-2, with 8 bases that match TRBD1. From germline, CDR1 is LNHDA and CDR2 SQIVND (reference sequence). The V and J ends lost 2 bases and 6 bases, in that order; junction bases with no gene match: 5. The CDR3 totals 15 residues. In DNA form, the CDR3 reads TGTGCCAGTAGTATACAGGGGGCCTTAGCCGGGGAGCTGTTTTTT. Translated: CASSIQGALAGELFF.

This clonotype was seen many times. J is TRBJ1-1 and V is TRBV7-8; maybe TRBD1 (5 bases). The germline V gene has CDR1 SGHVS and CDR2 FQNEAQ. There are 15 residues in the CDR3. Trimming removed 5 bases at V and 0 bases at J, with 13 bases between. The CDR3 region is CASSHGGHVNTEAFF. Written as DNA, the CDR3 is TGTGCCAGCAGCCACGGCGGACATGTGAACACTGAAGCTTTCTTT.

This clonotype was seen repeatedly, ten times or more. V usage is TRBV15 and J usage is TRBJ1-1, with 8 bases identical to TRBD1. CDR1 and CDR2 (germline): LNHNV, YYDKDF (reference sequence). V gave up 2 bases and J gave up 6 bases; unmatched junction bases: 8. The CDR3 is made up of 15 amino acids. In nucleotides, the CDR3 is TGTGCCACCAGCAGACAACAGGGGGGAAACGCTGAAGCTTTCTTT. Protein: CATSRQQGGNAEAFF.

As for this clonotype: The conserved final phenylalanine or tryptophan is absent from the CDR3, which likely points to a read error. The chain has TRBV15 and TRBJ2-7; 10 bases agree with TRBD2. Germline assignment: CDR1 LNHNV and CDR2 YYDKDF (reference sequence). V dropped 10 bases and J dropped 0; count of bases not matched to a gene: 12. The CDR3 sequence is 16 residues long. The CDR3 loop reads CASETLAGVPSYEQYY. The DNA of the CDR3 is TGTGCCAGCGAAACTCTAGCGGGAGTTCCCTCCTACGAGCAGTACTAC.

The V gene is TRBV5-4, the J gene TRBJ2-2, with D possibly matching TRBD1 (6 bases). Per germline, CDR1 SGHNT and CDR2 YYREEE (reference sequence). CDR3 length: 13 residues. The V and J ends lost 7 bases and 4 bases respectively, with 11 bases between them. This CDR3 is CASRDIATGELFF. The DNA for the CDR3 is TGTGCCAGCCGGGACATAGCCACCGGGGAGCTGTTTTTT.

The chain uses TRBV20-1 and TRBJ2-7; TRBD1 matches 7 bases. This CDR3 spans 15 amino acids. The germline CDR1 and CDR2 sequences are DFQATT and SNEGSKA (reference sequence). After removal of 6 bases from V and 2 bases from J, the junction contained 13 bases not matched to a gene. The CDR3 region is CSASSTDRATYEQYF. The CDR3 bases are TGCAGTGCCTCATCTACTGACAGGGCCACCTACGAGCAGTACTTC.

The V call is TRBV19, the J call TRBJ2-2, with unresolved D. The CDR3 covers 13 residues. In germline, CDR1 is LNHDA, CDR2 SQIVND (reference sequence). Trimming removed 4 bases from V and 7 bases from J, with 10 bases in between. For the CDR3, the DNA is TGTGCCAGTAGTAGGCGGCAAAGCGGGGAGCTGTTTTTT. Translation gives CASSRRQSGELFF.

In the case of this clonotype: A much bigger clone sits one base away, suggesting this may be a read error. The V gene is TRBV7-2, the J gene TRBJ1-3; D uncertain. Germline V gives CDR1 SGHTA, CDR2 FQGNSA. V lost 3 bases to trimming and J lost 3 bases, with 9 bases between them. The CDR3 is 14 residues long. The CDR3 bases are TGTGCCAGCAGCTTCCCAGCCTATGGAAACACCATATATTTT. Its protein product is CASSFPAYGNTIYF.

The chain links TRBV20-1 to TRBJ2-7; 9 nucleotides align to TRBD2. Germline CDR1 DFQATT, CDR2 SNEGSKA (reference sequence). The CDR3 covers 13 residues. The V segment lost 1 base and the J segment 5 bases; nucleotides outside the gene matches: 3. CDR3 bases: TGCAGTGCTAGAGCTAGCGGGGAGAACGAGCAGTACTTC. Translated: CSARASGENEQYF.

At least ten counts were recorded for this clonotype. V and J are TRBV19 and TRBJ2-3, with D perhaps matching TRBD1 or TRBD2 (7 bases each). The germline gives CDR1 LNHDA, CDR2 SQIVND (reference sequence). V dropped 9 bases and J dropped 1 base, with 17 bases sitting between them. CDR3 length: 15 amino acids. Written as DNA, the CDR3 is TGTGCCAGCTCAGGGGGTCGGGGGGGCACAGATACGCAGTATTTT. Residues: CASSGGRGGTDTQYF.